A single sample gave rise to the 8 T cell receptor beta chains below, sequenced in a study of tissue T cells after allogeneic stem cell transplantation. The protocol was immunoSEQ multiplex PCR, while the TCRdb copy is restricted to in-frame clones and leaves out a portion. The sample has 7,500 to 8,500 clones; under 50% are singletons. The time point was: mouse harvest day 7 after allogeneic transplant. Mouse grafts combined 10^7 T-cell-depleted bone marrow cells with 10^6 splenic CD5+ T cells. Sequencing was performed on gut tissue. These receptors all stem from a female BALB/c mouse given C57BL/6 T cells with graft-versus-host disease after an allogeneic hematopoietic cell transplant.

This clone was observed a few times. Genes here carry mouse names. The read finishes 1 residue shy of the CDR3 end, and the germline J gene is used to complete it. J is TRBJ2-7 and V is TRBV26, with 12 bases that match TRBD2. The trim removed 6 bases at V and 4 bases at J, leaving 4 bases unmatched. The V gene's germline CDR1 is KGHPV and CDR2 FQNQEV (reference sequence). This CDR3 comprises 14 residues. Partial CDR3 DNA: TGTGCCAGCAGCCGGACTGGGGGGGGTTATGAACAGTAC. Translation gives CASSRTGGGYEQY. The full CDR3 sequence reads CASSRTGGGYEQYF.

Concerning this clone: Gene names are mouse gene names. The DNA read from the CDR3 is TGTGCCAGCTCTGGCCGGGACAGGGGGTATAATTCGCCCCTCTAC. Translating gives CASSGRDRGYNSPLY. The full CDR3 protein reads CASSGRDRGYNSPLYF. The chain recombines TRBV12-2 with TRBJ1-6; 11 bases align to TRBD1. The missing CDR3 end, 1 residue past where the read stops, is filled in from the germline J gene. TRBJ1-6 is an open reading frame, and its role is uncertain. Looked up from germline, CDR1 is SGHLS and CDR2 is HYDKME. The CDR3 loop spans 16 amino acids. Germline trimming cut 3 bases from V and 4 bases from J; bases unmatched to any gene: 4.

Worth noting for this clone: The genes are named according to mouse. The read finishes 1 residue shy of the CDR3 end, and the germline J gene is used to complete it. The chain carries TRBV19 and TRBJ2-4; D is unclear. This CDR3 comprises 14 residues. Germline-derived CDR1 and CDR2 are FNHDT and SITEND (reference sequence). Trimming left V 1 base short and J 0 bases short, with 6 bases between. The covered CDR3 bases are TGTGCCAGCAGTATACACACTAGTCAAAACACCTTGTAC. Encoded protein: CASSIHTSQNTLY. The full CDR3 protein is CASSIHTSQNTLYF.

For this clone: Mouse germline and gene names are used. The CDR3 loop is CAWSDWGGINQDTQYF. The CDR3 bases that were read are TGTGCCTGGAGCGACTGGGGGGGAATTAACCAAGACACCCAGTAC. This chain connects TRBV31 to TRBJ2-5; 11 bases align to TRBD2. From the germline J gene comes the end of the CDR3, since the read stops 1 residue before it. The CDR3 is 16 residues long. V was clipped by 3 bases and J by 0 bases; unmatched bases: 5. The germline V gene encodes CDR1 GKSSPN and CDR2 SITVG.

About this clone: Mouse gene names and germline throughout. The observed sequence ends 1 residue before the CDR3 terminus, with the missing tail filled in from the germline J gene. The chain joins TRBV26 to TRBJ1-1; D possibly corresponds to TRBD1 (6 bases). Looked up from germline, CDR1 is KGHPV and CDR2 is FQNQEV (reference sequence). V was trimmed by 3 bases and J by 5 bases, leaving 10 bases between them. CDR3 size: 13 residues. The CDR3: CASSLPGQTEVFF. Partial CDR3 DNA: TGTGCCAGCAGTCTTCCGGGACAAACAGAAGTCTTC.

As concerns this clone: Gene names and germline match the mouse. The CDR3 end is not reached by the read, which stops 1 residue before it; the germline J gene fills it in. This chain connects TRBV26 to TRBJ2-5; TRBD2 might be the D (6 bases). The CDR3 totals 16 residues. Trimming pared 4 bases from V and 0 bases from J, leaving 14 bases between. CDR1 KGHPV and CDR2 FQNQEV come from the germline V gene (reference sequence). Partial CDR3 DNA: TGTGCCAGCAGTCCCCCACTGGGTTATAACCAAGACACCCAGTAC. Its protein is CASSPPLGYNQDTQY. The whole CDR3 protein reads CASSPPLGYNQDTQYF.

As regards this clone: Genes and germline are mouse. The DNA ends 1 residue before the CDR3 does, and the rest of the CDR3 is filled in from the germline J gene. The genes are TRBV12-2 and TRBJ1-3, with unresolved D. The CDR3 runs to 13 residues. The V and J ends lost 2 bases and 1 base respectively, with 5 bases between them. Germline lookup yields CDR1 SGHLS and CDR2 HYDKME. CDR3 DNA, as far as it was read: TGTGCCAGCTCTCGAGGGTCTGGAAATACGCTCTAT. Protein product: CASSRGSGNTLY. The complete CDR3 reads CASSRGSGNTLYF.

This clone was seen a few times. Each gene name is a mouse one. The CDR3 end is not reached by the read, which stops 1 residue before it; the germline J gene fills it in. The chain couples TRBV3 to TRBJ2-7; TRBD2 aligns across 7 bases. CDR3 length: 14 amino acids. Per the germline V gene, CDR1 is SNHLY and CDR2 is FYNGKV (reference sequence). V was pared by 5 bases and J by 2 bases, with 6 bases of the junction left unmatched. The CDR3 sequence: CASSPRLGAYEQYF. CDR3 DNA (partial): TGTGCCAGCAGCCCGCGGCTGGGGGCCTATGAACAGTAC.